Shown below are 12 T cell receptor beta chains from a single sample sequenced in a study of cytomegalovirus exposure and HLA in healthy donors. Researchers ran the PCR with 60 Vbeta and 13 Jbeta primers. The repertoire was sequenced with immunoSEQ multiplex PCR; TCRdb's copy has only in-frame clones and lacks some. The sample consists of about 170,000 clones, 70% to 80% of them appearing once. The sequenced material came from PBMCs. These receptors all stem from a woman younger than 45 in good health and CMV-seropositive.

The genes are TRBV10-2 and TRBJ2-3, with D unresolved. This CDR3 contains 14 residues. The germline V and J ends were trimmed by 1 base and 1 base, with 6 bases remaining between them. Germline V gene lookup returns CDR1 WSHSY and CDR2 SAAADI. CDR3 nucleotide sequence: TGCGCCAGCAGTGAGTACAGACGCACAGATACGCAGTATTTT. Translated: CASSEYRRTDTQYF.

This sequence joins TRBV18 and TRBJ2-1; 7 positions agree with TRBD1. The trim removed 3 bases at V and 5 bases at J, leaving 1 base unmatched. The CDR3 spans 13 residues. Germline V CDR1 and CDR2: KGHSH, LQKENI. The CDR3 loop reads CASSPGQNNEQFF. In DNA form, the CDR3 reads TGTGCCAGCTCACCGGGACAGAACAATGAGCAGTTCTTC.

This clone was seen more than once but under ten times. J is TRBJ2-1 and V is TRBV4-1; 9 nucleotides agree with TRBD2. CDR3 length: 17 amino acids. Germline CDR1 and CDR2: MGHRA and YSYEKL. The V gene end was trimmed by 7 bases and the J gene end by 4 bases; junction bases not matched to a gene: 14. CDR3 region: CASKRDSGSGGYNEQFF. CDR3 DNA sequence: TGCGCCAGCAAACGAGATAGCGGTAGCGGGGGTTACAATGAGCAGTTCTTC.

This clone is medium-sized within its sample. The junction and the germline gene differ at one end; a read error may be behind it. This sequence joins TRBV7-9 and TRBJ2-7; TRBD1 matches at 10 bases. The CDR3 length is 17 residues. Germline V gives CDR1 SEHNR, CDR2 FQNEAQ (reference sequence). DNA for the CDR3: TGTTCCAGCAGCCCTTATTTGGGGGGGACAGGGGACTACGAGCAGTACTTC. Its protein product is CSSSPYLGGTGDYEQYF. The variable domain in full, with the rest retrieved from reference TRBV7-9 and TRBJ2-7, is DTGVSQNPRHKITKRGQNVTFRCDPISEHNRLYWYRQTLGQGPEFLTYFQNEAQLEKSRLLSDRFSAERPKGSFSTLEIQRTEQGDSAMYLCSSSPYLGGTGDYEQYFGPGTRLTVT.

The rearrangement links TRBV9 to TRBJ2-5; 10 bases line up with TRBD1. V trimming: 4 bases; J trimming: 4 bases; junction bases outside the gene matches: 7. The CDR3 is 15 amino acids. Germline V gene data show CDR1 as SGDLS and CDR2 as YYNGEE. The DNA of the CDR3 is TGTGCCAGCAGCCCACTGGGACAGGGGACAGAGACCCAGTACTTC. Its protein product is CASSPLGQGTETQYF.

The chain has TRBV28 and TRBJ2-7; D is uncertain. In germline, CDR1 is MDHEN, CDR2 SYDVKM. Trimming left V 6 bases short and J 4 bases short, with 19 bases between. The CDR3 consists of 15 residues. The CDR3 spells CASSLPAGRAYEQYF. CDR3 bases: TGTGCCAGCAGCTTGCCCGCAGGCAGAGCTTACGAGCAGTACTTC. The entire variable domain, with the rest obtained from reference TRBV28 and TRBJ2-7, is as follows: DVKVTQSSRYLVKRTGEKVFLECVQDMDHENMFWYRQDPGLGLRLIYFSYDVKMKEKGDIPEGYSVSREKKERFSLILESASTNQTSMYLCASSLPAGRAYEQYFGPGTRLTVT.

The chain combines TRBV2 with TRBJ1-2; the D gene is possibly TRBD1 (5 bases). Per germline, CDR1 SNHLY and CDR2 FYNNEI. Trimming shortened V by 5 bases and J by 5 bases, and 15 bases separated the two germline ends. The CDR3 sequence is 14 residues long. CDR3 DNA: TGTGCCAGCAGTCCCCAAAAGGGGATGTATGGCTACACCTTC. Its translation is CASSPQKGMYGYTF.

In nucleotides, the CDR3 is TGTGCCAGCAGTCGGGCCCCAGGGGGGAGGAGGGAGCAGTACTTC. It codes for CASSRAPGGRREQYF. The chain combines TRBV28 with TRBJ2-7, with a tentative D call TRBD1 (7 bases). The V end was cut by 5 bases, the J end by 7 bases, with 21 bases between. The germline gives CDR1 MDHEN, CDR2 SYDVKM. The CDR3 covers 15 residues. Full variable domain (missing parts from reference TRBV28 and TRBJ2-7): DVKVTQSSRYLVKRTGEKVFLECVQDMDHENMFWYRQDPGLGLRLIYFSYDVKMKEKGDIPEGYSVSREKKERFSLILESASTNQTSMYLCASSRAPGGRREQYFGPGTRLTVT.

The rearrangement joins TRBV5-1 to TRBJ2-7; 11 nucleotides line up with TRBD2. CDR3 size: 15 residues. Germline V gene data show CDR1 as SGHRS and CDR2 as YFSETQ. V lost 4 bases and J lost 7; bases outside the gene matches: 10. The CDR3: CASSGTSGTPGEQYF. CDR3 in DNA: TGCGCCAGCAGCGGGACTAGCGGAACCCCTGGGGAGCAGTACTTC.

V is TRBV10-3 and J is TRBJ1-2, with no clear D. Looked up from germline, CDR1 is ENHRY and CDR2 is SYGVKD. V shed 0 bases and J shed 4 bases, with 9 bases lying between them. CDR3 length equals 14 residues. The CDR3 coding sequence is TGTGCCATCAGTGAGTCGATTTCGGTCTATGGCTACACCTTC. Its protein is CAISESISVYGYTF.

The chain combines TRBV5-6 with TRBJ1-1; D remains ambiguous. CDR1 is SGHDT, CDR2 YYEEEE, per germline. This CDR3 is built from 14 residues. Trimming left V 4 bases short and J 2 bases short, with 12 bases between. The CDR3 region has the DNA TGTGCCAGCAGCGCGGGGAGTTTTAACACTGAAGCTTTCTTT. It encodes CASSAGSFNTEAFF.

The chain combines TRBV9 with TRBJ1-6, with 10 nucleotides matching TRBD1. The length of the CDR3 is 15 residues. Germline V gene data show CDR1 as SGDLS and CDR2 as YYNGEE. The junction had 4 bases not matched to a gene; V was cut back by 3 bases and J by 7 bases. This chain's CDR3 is CASSARQGANSPLHF. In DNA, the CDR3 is TGTGCCAGCAGCGCACGACAGGGGGCAAATTCACCCCTCCACTTT.